This T cell receptor beta chain appears in the sequencing data of a study of Ad26.COV2.S vaccination and SARS-CoV-2 variants. About the study: Within the COV1001 Ad26.COV2.S trial arm, the donor was enrolled. Intramuscularly, Ad26.COV2.S was given either once or twice, 56 days apart.

Treatment noted: roughly 20 received Ad26.COV2.S at low or high dose, single or two shots; a few received placebo; per-sample allocation not given. Collection of the samples took place on day 63 after the first injection of vaccine or placebo. V was trimmed by 6 bases and J by 4 bases, leaving 13 bases between them. The CDR3 runs 13 residues. TCRdb keeps only in-frame clones here, not all; method: immunoSEQ multiplex PCR. Here the sample spans about 350,000 clones, 80% to 90% being singletons. Study results and limitations: Similar non-spike TCR breadth was observed in recipients of vaccine and of placebo. From the TCR breadth and depth analyses, total T cell responses may have been underestimated.

A remark on this clone: Its target is unknown.

The TCR comes from a person aged 18-60 years who received the Ad26.COV2.S COVID-19 vaccine or a placebo. The sequenced sample was peripheral blood, obtained in a trial of Ad26.COV2.S vaccine versus placebo. V gene TRBV12-3 or TRBV12-4 combines with J gene TRBJ2-7; a weak D match, TRBD2 (6 bases). DNA for the CDR3: TGTGCCAGCAGAGGTGGGACTGAATACGAGCAGTACTTC. This sequence encodes CASRGGTEYEQYF.